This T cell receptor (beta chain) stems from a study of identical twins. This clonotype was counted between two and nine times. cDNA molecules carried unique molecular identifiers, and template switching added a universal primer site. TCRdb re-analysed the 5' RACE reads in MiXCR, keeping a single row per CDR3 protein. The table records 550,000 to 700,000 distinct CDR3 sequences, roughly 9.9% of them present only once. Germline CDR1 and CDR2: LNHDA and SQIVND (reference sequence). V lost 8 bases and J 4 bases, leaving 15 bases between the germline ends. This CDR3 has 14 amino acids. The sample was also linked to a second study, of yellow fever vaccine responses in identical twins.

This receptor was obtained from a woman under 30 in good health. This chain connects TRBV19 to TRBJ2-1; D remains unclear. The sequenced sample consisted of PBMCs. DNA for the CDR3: TGTGCCAGTCGGAGTCCGACGGAGTACAATGAGCAGTTCTTC. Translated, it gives CASRSPTEYNEQFF.